These T cell receptor beta chains were read from a single sample in a study of blood T cell repertoires in COVID-19. TCRdb keeps only in-frame clones here, not all; method: immunoSEQ multiplex PCR. This table holds 190,000 or so clones, approximately 88% found once. The sequenced sample was PBMCs or T cells enriched from blood (not recorded which). The receptors come from a woman aged 18-30 years who had recovered from COVID-19. Both conserved end residues are part of each CDR3. Each record gives: D gene, clone size, V gene, J gene, CDR3 DNA, CDR3 protein. A D gene is named only where the DNA matches it firmly. Expanded clones get a size class; other rows say once, few or many, or leave the size out.

>TRBD1|NA|TRBV9|TRBJ2-1
TGTGCCAGCAGCGCCCCACAGGGGATTCGGGACAATGAGCAGTTCTTC
CASSAPQGIRDNEQFF
>TRBD1|NA|TRBV27|TRBJ2-7
TGTGCCAGCAGTTTAAGGTGGGGACAGTCCTACGAGCAGTACTTC
CASSLRWGQSYEQYF
>NA|NA|TRBV19|TRBJ1-2
TGTGCCAGTAGTCCCTGGGGCGGACCTAACACCCCCGGCTACACCTTC
CASSPWGGPNTPGYTF
>NA|NA|TRBV2|TRBJ1-4
TGTGCCAGCAGTGAGTGGATGAGGAATGAAAAACTGTTTTTT
CASSEWMRNEKLFF
>NA|NA|TRBV5-1|TRBJ1-1
TGCGCCAGCATGCTCAGTCAGAGGACTGAAGCTTTCTTT
CASMLSQRTEAFF
>NA|NA|TRBV3-1/TRBV3-2|TRBJ2-7
TGTGCCAGCAGCCAAGATCCCGACAGGTACAGCGAGCAGTACTTC
CASSQDPDRYSEQYF
>TRBD1|few|TRBV27|TRBJ2-7
TGTGCCAGCAGTTCCGGGACAGCAGCCTACGAGCAGTACTTC
CASSSGTAAYEQYF
>TRBD2|NA|TRBV13|TRBJ2-3
TGTGCCAGCAGCTTAGGCCTAGCGGGGACGCAGTATTTT
CASSLGLAGTQYF
>TRBD1|few|TRBV2|TRBJ1-4
TGTGCCAGCAGTGAGAACCCGGGACAGCTGTATGAAAAACTGTTTTTT
CASSENPGQLYEKLFF
>NA|once|TRBV5-1|TRBJ1-6
TGCGCCAGCAGCTTGGGAGGGAGCTCCTATAATTCACCCCTCCACTTT
CASSLGGSSYNSPLHF
>NA|NA|TRBV19|TRBJ1-5
TGTGCCAGTAGTATGGACCCCAGGGCCAGGGAGCCCCAGCATTTT
CASSMDPRAREPQHF
>TRBD1|NA|TRBV5-1|TRBJ2-7
TGCGCCAGCAGCTTGGGGACAGGTTACGAGCAGTACTTC
CASSLGTGYEQYF
>NA|NA|TRBV10-2|TRBJ2-5
TGCGCCAGCAGTGCTAGGAGGGAGACCCAGTACTTC
CASSARRETQYF
>NA|once|TRBV11-2|TRBJ1-4
TGTGCCAGCAGCTCCCCCGGGGAAGGGCATGAAAAACTGTTTTTT
CASSSPGEGHEKLFF
>TRBD1|NA|TRBV28|TRBJ1-6
TGTGCCAGCAGTCTGACAGGGGGAACCAATTCACCCCTCCACTTT
CASSLTGGTNSPLHF
>NA|NA|TRBV5-1|TRBJ1-2
TGCGCCAGCAGCTTGGCCCTCGACAGGAACTATGGCTACACCTTC
CASSLALDRNYGYTF
>NA|NA|TRBV6-5|TRBJ1-4
TGTGCCAGCACCGGGAGCCGGGGAAGCGAAAAACTGTTTTTT
CASTGSRGSEKLFF
>TRBD1|once|TRBV29-1|TRBJ2-7
TGCAGCGTATTACAGGGGGCGGGTGTGAGGGCCTACGAGCAGTACTTC
CSVLQGAGVRAYEQYF
>NA|NA|TRBV19|TRBJ1-1
TGTGCCAGTAGTATGGGCCAGGGGTCCACTGAAGCTTTCTTT
CASSMGQGSTEAFF
>NA|few|TRBV6-5|TRBJ1-3
TGTGCCAGCAGTTACGAGCGGACAGCAGGAAACACCATATATTTT
CASSYERTAGNTIYF
>TRBD1|few|TRBV5-1|TRBJ2-7
TGCGCCAGCAGCTCTCACCCCCCGGGACAGAGATACGAGCAGTACTTC
CASSSHPPGQRYEQYF
>TRBD1|NA|TRBV5-1|TRBJ1-5
TGCGCCAGCAGCTCCCACCGGGACAGGGAAGTAGGTGGTAGGCAGCCCCAGCATTTT
CASSSHRDREVGGRQPQHF
>TRBD1|NA|TRBV25-1|TRBJ1-1
TGTGCCAGCAGTGAGAGTCAGGGGGCAGTCACTGAAGCTTTCTTT
CASSESQGAVTEAFF
>TRBD1|once|TRBV30|TRBJ1-2
TGTGCCGGGGGACAGTCTAACTATGGCTACACCTTC
CAGGQSNYGYTF
>NA|NA|TRBV3-1/TRBV3-2|TRBJ2-7
TGTGCCAGCAGCCGTAGGAGCGAGCAGTACTTC
CASSRRSEQYF
>TRBD1|NA|TRBV6-1|TRBJ1-1
TGTGCCAGCAGTGAGACAGGGGAAGGCACTGAAGCTTTCTTT
CASSETGEGTEAFF
>NA|NA|TRBV14|TRBJ1-2
TGTGCCAGCAGTCCAGGAGGAGCGGGCTATGGCTACACCTTC
CASSPGGAGYGYTF
>NA|NA|TRBV20-1|TRBJ1-2
TGCAGTGCACGCGAAGGGGGGGAAGAGACCTTC
CSAREGGEETF
>TRBD2|NA|TRBV7-3|TRBJ2-2
TGTGCCAGCAGCTTCCAGTGGACTAGCGGGGCCCAGGGGACCGGGGAGCTGTTTTTT
CASSFQWTSGAQGTGELFF
>TRBD2|NA|TRBV5-1|TRBJ2-3
TGCGCCAGCAGCTTGAGCGGACTAGCGGGGGCAGATACGCAGTATTTT
CASSLSGLAGADTQYF
>NA|NA|TRBV9|TRBJ1-1
TGTGCCAGCATCACCGGGACAAGGTTCACTGAAGCTTTCTTT
CASITGTRFTEAFF
>NA|NA|TRBV4-1|TRBJ2-3
TGCGCCAGCAGCCAAGGGGCGGGGTACACAGATACGCAGTATTTT
CASSQGAGYTDTQYF
>NA|NA|TRBV10-1|TRBJ2-3
TGCGCCAGCAGTGAGTACAGTAATACGCAGTATTTT
CASSEYSNTQYF
>NA|NA|TRBV5-1|TRBJ1-1
TGCGCCAGCAGCTCAACGGACATCTATGGGAACACTGAAGCTTTCTTT
CASSSTDIYGNTEAFF